This T cell receptor beta chain was found in a study of radiotherapy plus CTLA-4 blockade in lung cancer. Ipilimumab-mediated CTLA-4 blockade plus focal radiation was given to patients having chemo-refractory metastatic non-small-cell lung cancer. Some clones are missing from TCRdb's copy, which holds only in-frame ones; the method was immunoSEQ multiplex PCR. The data contain approximately 85,000 clones, 70% to 90% of them singletons. CDR1 and CDR2 from the germline V gene are SGHTA and FQGNSA. V was shortened by 5 bases and J by 4 bases, with 13 bases between the two germline ends. This CDR3 is built from 14 residues.

This specimen was peripheral blood, taken from a patient treated with radiotherapy plus ipilimumab. The receptor was derived from a human donor with non-small cell lung cancer who had a partial response to radiotherapy plus ipilimumab. The V call is TRBV7-2, the J call TRBJ2-3, with D perhaps TRBD2 (6 bases). In DNA, the CDR3 is TGTGCCAGCAGCCTCCCGGGACTTTCAGATACGCAGTATTTT. Translating it yields CASSLPGLSDTQYF.